The 18 T cell receptor beta chains below come from one sample, sequenced in a study of T-cell reconstitution after alpha-beta-depleted transplantation in children. As it was prepared, the TCRbeta library received unique molecular identifiers. Each CDR3 protein is one row after TCRdb ran MiXCR on the PCR reads. This table has more than 450,000 distinct CDR3 sequences, approximately 20% appearing once. The source material was PBMCs from the stem cell graft donor, sampled from the stem cell graft. The receptors here all came from a human donor who donated a stem cell graft to a child with acute lymphoblastic leukemia.

V and J are TRBV19 and TRBJ2-2; D possibly corresponds to TRBD1 (6 bases). Trimming took off 5 bases at V and 0 bases at J, with 13 bases between the two ends. This CDR3 contains 16 residues. Germline assignment: CDR1 LNHDA and CDR2 SQIVND (reference sequence). The CDR3 loop reads CASSPSRGPNTGELFF. The CDR3 bases are TGTGCCAGTAGTCCCTCCAGGGGCCCGAACACCGGGGAGCTGTTTTTT.

This chain joins TRBV5-1 and TRBJ2-4; 8 bases align to TRBD2. Germline V gene data show CDR1 as SGHRS and CDR2 as YFSETQ. V shed 3 bases and J 0 bases; nucleotides not matched to a gene: 8. The CDR3 is 17 amino acids. The CDR3 spells CASSWSQRELAKNIQYF. CDR3 bases: TGCGCCAGCAGCTGGTCCCAGCGGGAGTTAGCCAAAAACATTCAGTACTTC.

This clonotype was seen more than once but under ten times. The rearrangement uses TRBV29-1 and TRBJ2-7; perhaps TRBD1 as D (6 bases). This CDR3 has 12 amino acids. The V end lost 7 bases, the J end lost 2 bases, and 12 bases lay between the germline ends. CDR1 and CDR2 (germline): SQVTM, ANQGSEA. The CDR3 spells CSAWDNTYEQYF. DNA of the CDR3: TGCAGCGCCTGGGACAACACCTACGAGCAGTACTTC.

This clonotype was recorded a few times. The chain couples TRBV15 to TRBJ2-3, with D possibly TRBD1 on 6 matching bases. The CDR3 length is 16 residues. Trimming cost V 0 bases and J 4 bases, with 14 bases left between them. Germline V CDR1 and CDR2: LNHNV, YYDKDF (reference sequence). The CDR3 loop is CATSRDWTVGADTQYF. CDR3 sequence (DNA): TGTGCCACCAGCAGAGATTGGACAGTGGGGGCAGATACGCAGTATTTT.

This clonotype was detected only a few times. The gene calls are TRBV12-3 or TRBV12-4 and TRBJ2-5; a weak D match, TRBD1 (6 bases). V was cut by 4 bases and J by 5 bases, with 14 bases left in between. This CDR3 spans 14 amino acids. In DNA form, the CDR3 reads TGTGCCAGCAGTTACATGGGGGCCAGGGAGACCCAGTACTTC. It yields the protein CASSYMGARETQYF.

This clonotype was observed a handful of times. This chain joins TRBV25-1 and TRBJ2-3; TRBD1 might be the D (6 bases). Trimming took off 2 bases at V and 2 bases at J, with 11 bases between the two ends. The CDR3 covers 15 residues. Germline values: CDR1 MGHDK, CDR2 SYGVNS. The CDR3 DNA is TGTGCCAGCAGTGAAATTGGACAGCACACAGATACGCAGTATTTT. It codes for CASSEIGQHTDTQYF.

This clonotype was seen more than once but under ten times. The chain carries TRBV7-9 and TRBJ2-3, with unresolved D. The CDR3 runs 15 residues. Germline CDR1 SEHNR, CDR2 FQNEAQ (reference sequence). V was cut by 1 base and J by 0 bases, with 8 bases left in between. The CDR3 DNA sequence: TGTGCCAGCAGCTTAGGAGAAACTAGCACAGATACGCAGTATTTT. This encodes CASSLGETSTDTQYF.

This clonotype occurred once. The V and J genes are TRBV20-1 and TRBJ2-1; D might be TRBD1 (5 bases). Germline-derived CDR1 and CDR2 are DFQATT and SNEGSKA (reference sequence). Trimming took 3 bases from V and 5 from J, leaving 17 bases between them. The CDR3 extends over 15 amino acids. The CDR3: CSARGWSEGDNEQFF. CDR3 sequence (DNA): TGCAGTGCTAGGGGCTGGTCGGAAGGGGACAATGAGCAGTTCTTC.

This clonotype was seen a few times. CDR3 DNA sequence: TGCGCCAGCAGCCAAGAAAAGGGACTAGCCCTAGCCAGCACAGATACGCAGTATTTT. Its protein is CASSQEKGLALASTDTQYF. The chain is built from TRBV4-1 and TRBJ2-3; 9 bases map to TRBD2. CDR3 size: 19 residues. Losses at the gene ends were 0 bases for V and 0 bases for J; bases not matched to a gene: 10. Germline V gene data show CDR1 as MGHRA and CDR2 as YSYEKL.

A note on this clonotype: The junction does not match germline at one end; this may be a read error. The gene calls are TRBV5-1 and TRBJ2-1; 9 bases match TRBD2. The germline V gene has CDR1 SGHRS and CDR2 YFSETQ. The CDR3 loop spans 13 amino acids. The CDR3 loop reads CASSLGPGTSPSF. CDR3 in DNA: TGCGCCAGCAGCTTGGGCCCCGGGACTAGCCCCTCCTTC.

The chain links TRBV5-5 to TRBJ2-1, with D perhaps TRBD2 (5 bases). V was clipped by 1 base and J by 4 bases, with 12 bases between them. Germline CDR1 SGHKS, CDR2 YYEKEE (reference sequence). The CDR3 has 15 amino acids. As DNA, the CDR3 is TGTGCCAGCAGCTTGACCCCCAGAGGGTACAATGAGCAGTTCTTC. It is translated as CASSLTPRGYNEQFF.

The genes are TRBV7-9 and TRBJ2-5; TRBD1 agrees at 8 bases. The germline gives CDR1 SEHNR, CDR2 FQNEAQ (reference sequence). The CDR3 has 14 amino acids. With 8 bases clipped from V and 5 bases from J, the junction kept 10 bases outside the gene matches. The CDR3 DNA is TGTGCCAGCGGAGACAGGGGCGGGCGGGAGACCCAGTACTTC. It codes for CASGDRGGRETQYF.

V usage is TRBV27 and J usage is TRBJ2-5; 8 bases agree with TRBD2. Germline V gives CDR1 MNHEY, CDR2 SMNVEV (reference sequence). The CDR3 has 15 residues. V was pared by 5 bases and J by 4 bases, with 9 bases of the junction left unmatched. The CDR3 region has the DNA TGTGCCAGCAGTACCCGGCTGGCGGGAGGAGAGACCCAGTACTTC. Encoded protein: CASSTRLAGGETQYF.

This clonotype was seen only a few times. The genes are TRBV27 and TRBJ2-1, with 10 bases fitting TRBD2. The CDR3 is 16 amino acids. The V gene end was trimmed by 4 bases and the J gene end by 8 bases; junction bases not matched to a gene: 11. Germline V CDR1 and CDR2: MNHEY, SMNVEV (reference sequence). CDR3 coding DNA: TGTGCCAGCAGTTACCGAGCGGGAGGGCCGGGCGATGAGCAGTTCTTC. Its translation is CASSYRAGGPGDEQFF.

The sample holds a few counts of this clonotype. V gene TRBV6-1 combines with J gene TRBJ2-2; 8 positions match TRBD2. Germline CDR1 MNHNS, CDR2 SASEGT. V lost 6 bases and J lost 5; bases outside the gene matches: 17. The CDR3 covers 18 residues. For the CDR3, the DNA is TGTGCCAGCAGGCCCCCTCCGGGACTAGGGCTGTTGACCGGGGAGCTGTTTTTT. Its protein is CASRPPPGLGLLTGELFF.

The chain combines TRBV27 with TRBJ2-5, with 8 bases aligning to TRBD1. The germline V gene encodes CDR1 MNHEY and CDR2 SMNVEV (reference sequence). The CDR3 sequence is 14 residues long. The V segment lost 6 bases and the J segment 5 bases; nucleotides outside the gene matches: 8. The CDR3 nucleotides read TGTGCCAGCAGCCTACAGGGGGTGGTCGAGACCCAGTACTTC. Translation gives CASSLQGVVETQYF.

The chain uses TRBV4-1 and TRBJ2-5, with D perhaps TRBD2 (6 bases). Germline V gene lookup returns CDR1 MGHRA and CDR2 YSYEKL. Trimming left V 0 bases short and J 3 bases short, with 20 bases between. The CDR3 totals 18 residues. The CDR3 DNA follows: TGCGCCAGCAGCCAAGACGGGCTCGGGGCTAGCGTTGAAGAGACCCAGTACTTC. This encodes CASSQDGLGASVEETQYF.

This clonotype was seen more than once but under ten times. The V and J genes are TRBV5-6 and TRBJ1-3; no clear D. The CDR3 spans 15 residues. V was cut by 4 bases and J by 2 bases, with 13 bases left in between. Germline values: CDR1 SGHDT, CDR2 YYEEEE. The CDR3 DNA is TGTGCCAGCAGCCCTCCGGAAGCAACTGGAAACACCATATATTTT. Amino acids: CASSPPEATGNTIYF.